This entry lists 12 T cell receptor beta chains sequenced from one sample in a study of blood T cell repertoires in COVID-19. TCRdb's copy holds only in-frame clones and misses some; the assay was immunoSEQ multiplex PCR. The table includes some 70,000 clones, 81% detected once. The specimen sequenced was peripheral blood. These receptors came from a woman aged 70-85 years with acute or convalescent COVID-19.

The rearrangement uses TRBV18 and TRBJ1-1; possibly TRBD1 for D (6 bases). This CDR3 contains 13 residues. Germline V lookup: CDR1 KGHSH, CDR2 LQKENI. Trimming cost V 3 bases and J 12 bases, with 17 bases left between them. CDR3 bases: TGTGCCAGCTCACCGGTCAAGGGGGTGAGTTCTTTCTTT. Amino acids: CASSPVKGVSSFF.

This rearrangement joins TRBV7-9 to TRBJ1-1, with D hard to call. CDR1 and CDR2 (germline): SEHNR, FQNEAQ (reference sequence). The CDR3 spans 15 residues. V dropped 4 bases and J dropped 3 bases, with 15 bases sitting between them. The CDR3 region is CASSSLTSDHTEAFF. The CDR3 bases are TGTGCCAGCAGCTCTTTGACATCAGATCACACTGAAGCTTTCTTT. The full variable domain, completed using reference TRBV7-9 and TRBJ1-1, is DTGVSQNPRHKITKRGQNVTFRCDPISEHNRLYWYRQTLGQGPEFLTYFQNEAQLEKSRLLSDRFSAERPKGSFSTLEIQRTEQGDSAMYLCASSSLTSDHTEAFFGQGTRLTVV.

The rearrangement joins TRBV5-1 to TRBJ2-5, with 7 bases aligning to TRBD1. Germline-derived CDR1 and CDR2 are SGHRS and YFSETQ. J lost 3 bases, V lost 2 bases, and 1 base had no gene match. The CDR3 sequence is 13 residues long. CDR3 in amino acids: CASSFQGEETQYF. The CDR3, as DNA: TGCGCCAGCAGCTTTCAGGGGGAAGAGACCCAGTACTTC. The variable domain in full, with the rest retrieved from reference TRBV5-1 and TRBJ2-5, is KAGVTQTPRYLIKTRGQQVTLSCSPISGHRSVSWYQQTPGQGLQFLFEYFSETQRNKGNFPGRFSGRQFSNSRSEMNVSTLELGDSALYLCASSFQGEETQYFGPGTRLLVL.

The chain's CDR3 is CASSLQGPYNEQFF. In DNA form, the CDR3 reads TGTGCCAGCAGCCTCCAGGGGCCCTACAATGAGCAGTTCTTC. The V call is TRBV13, the J call TRBJ2-1, with D perhaps TRBD1 (6 bases). The CDR3 runs to 14 residues. The V gene's germline CDR1 is PRHDT and CDR2 FYEKMQ (reference sequence). The germline V and J ends were trimmed by 5 bases and 2 bases, with 10 bases remaining between them.

Regarding this clone: One junction end disagrees with the germline gene, perhaps due to a read error. V usage is TRBV5-1 and J usage is TRBJ2-1; TRBD2 aligns across 10 bases. CDR1 is SGHRS, CDR2 YFSETQ, per germline. This CDR3 spans 16 amino acids. CDR3 residues: CARSGGGLSSYNEQFF. In DNA, the CDR3 is TGCGCCCGCAGCGGGGGGGGACTTAGCTCCTACAATGAGCAGTTCTTC.

The chain combines TRBV18 with TRBJ1-2; maybe TRBD1 (5 bases). Germline CDR1 KGHSH, CDR2 LQKENI. CDR3 length equals 13 residues. Trimming removed 0 bases from V and 7 bases from J, with 9 bases in between. The chain's CDR3 is CASSPPLTGGYTF. The CDR3 DNA follows: TGTGCCAGCTCACCACCCCTAACAGGTGGCTACACCTTC. The complete variable domain, with remaining parts taken from reference TRBV18 and TRBJ1-2, reads NAGVMQNPRHLVRRRGQEARLRCSPMKGHSHVYWYRQLPEEGLKFMVYLQKENIIDESGMPKERFSAEFPKEGPSILRIQQVVRGDSAAYFCASSPPLTGGYTFGSGTRLTVV.

This sequence joins TRBV28 and TRBJ1-6; D is unclear. The CDR3 is made up of 14 amino acids. V lost 5 bases and J 13 bases, leaving 18 bases between the germline ends. Germline CDR1 reads MDHEN; CDR2 reads SYDVKM. This CDR3 reads CASSPHNTMRPLHF. CDR3 DNA: TGTGCCAGCAGTCCCCACAACACCATGAGGCCCCTCCACTTT.

This rearrangement joins TRBV7-2 to TRBJ2-5; 7 bases fit TRBD1. Germline loops: CDR1 SGHTA, CDR2 FQGNSA. This CDR3 spans 13 amino acids. The V segment lost 3 bases and the J segment 5 bases; nucleotides outside the gene matches: 3. CDR3 sequence: CASSLDRRETQYF. CDR3 DNA sequence: TGTGCCAGCAGCTTGGACAGGAGGGAGACCCAGTACTTC.

This chain uses TRBV5-1 with TRBJ2-7, with D perhaps TRBD2 (9 bases). Trimming removed 7 bases from V and 1 base from J, with 27 bases in between. Per germline, CDR1 SGHRS and CDR2 YFSETQ. The CDR3 contains 18 residues. CDR3 loop: CASRNRGNSGSPSYEQYF. DNA for the CDR3: TGCGCCAGCCGAAACAGGGGGAATAGCGGGAGCCCGTCCTACGAGCAGTACTTC. Full variable domain (outside the CDR3, taken from reference TRBV5-1 and TRBJ2-7): KAGVTQTPRYLIKTRGQQVTLSCSPISGHRSVSWYQQTPGQGLQFLFEYFSETQRNKGNFPGRFSGRQFSNSRSEMNVSTLELGDSALYLCASRNRGNSGSPSYEQYFGPGTRLTVT.

This chain connects TRBV18 to TRBJ2-1; 14 bases map to TRBD2. V shed 3 bases, J shed 7 bases, and the junction held 5 bases outside the gene matches. The germline CDR1 and CDR2 sequences are KGHSH and LQKENI. This CDR3 is built from 16 residues. CDR3 loop: CASSPSGTSGSNEQFF. CDR3 coding DNA: TGTGCCAGCTCACCGTCCGGGACTAGCGGGAGTAATGAGCAGTTCTTC.

This clone was counted a single time. V is TRBV28 and J is TRBJ2-3; D ambiguous. The CDR3 contains 12 residues. The germline V gene encodes CDR1 MDHEN and CDR2 SYDVKM. The germline V and J ends were trimmed by 7 bases and 0 bases, with 5 bases remaining between them. CDR3 amino acids: CASKLSTDTQYF. CDR3 sequence (DNA): TGTGCCAGCAAGCTCAGCACAGATACGCAGTATTTT.

The chain links TRBV29-1 to TRBJ2-7; 11 bases match TRBD2. V dropped 3 bases and J dropped 4; count of bases not matched to a gene: 5. Looked up from germline, CDR1 is SQVTM and CDR2 is ANQGSEA. The CDR3 length is 14 residues. CDR3 DNA: TGCAGCGTTGAGGGGCTAGCGGGAGGATACGAGCAGTACTTC. Its protein product is CSVEGLAGGYEQYF.